This T cell receptor beta chain was sequenced for a study of vaccination and CD4 T cells after COVID-19 (dated 2022 in TCRdb). About the full investigation: Every convalescent patient had a positive nasal swab PCR test for SARS-CoV-2, with mild disease in about nine patients and severe disease in one. The convalescent cohort comprised six males and four females, including two Hispanic individuals, seven Caucasians, two Asians and one multiracial person. Two doses of either the Pfizer-BioNTech BNT162b2 vaccine (n=8) or the Moderna mRNA-1273 vaccine (n=2) were administered to participants. Post-COVID blood samples from convalescent patients were collected a median of 101 days after diagnosis, with a range of 35 to 161 days. The time from the second vaccine dose to post-vaccine blood sampling had a median of around 72 days and ranged from 14 to 241 days. The cultures were stimulated with overlapping spike peptide pools from SARS-CoV-2 and from the common cold coronaviruses HCoV-NL63, HCoV-OC43 and HCoV-229E. In control cultures, a CEFX viral epitope pool was used as positive control, an HIV-1 Nef peptide pool was used as negative control, or no peptide was added. The spike-specific CD4+ TCR repertoire was compared before and after mRNA vaccination in 10 COVID-19 convalescent patients and a handful of infection-naive healthy vaccine recipients.

Sample treatment or condition, as interpreted from the label and publication: approximately nine-day PBMC culture with coronavirus spike peptide pools or control peptides (ViraFEST assay). The ViraFEST assay, used in the study, expanded antigen-specific T cells with peptide pools and then identified the expanded clonotypes through TCR sequencing. The convalescent patients' positive SARS-CoV-2 PCR tests were from March to December 2020, which was before the Alpha, Beta and Delta variants emerged in the United States. PBMCs were cultured at around 2.2 million per well in IMDM supplemented with roughly 5% human AB serum and about 10 IU/ml IL-2, with around 10 ug/ml peptide pools added. Half of the culture medium was replaced with fresh IL-2-containing medium on days 3 and 7. After around 10 days of culture, CD4+ T cells were isolated by negative selection with the EasySep CD4+ T cell isolation kit. Ficoll-Paque Plus gradient centrifugation was used to isolate PBMCs from whole blood, and the isolated PBMCs were then either used fresh or cryopreserved at -140C. Triplicate wells were generally used for each culture condition.

The investigation overall reported the following: Among the post-vaccine SARS-CoV-2-reactive clones in convalescent patients, a median around 90% showed up only after vaccination, which suggests vaccine-specific priming. An increase in the median number of SARS-CoV-2-reactive clonotypes from around 20 after infection to roughly 39 after vaccination was observed, but the change was not found to be significant. Nearly all vaccine-specific clones in convalescent patients (304 of 307) were mono-reactive for SARS-CoV-2 spike rather than cross-reactive with common cold coronaviruses. Relatively few convalescent patients were included in the study, and early timepoints after natural infection were not analyzed.

This clonotype was observed a few times. This receptor's antigen is unknown. Base qualities are not provided; no much larger clone lies one nucleotide away. The CDR3 runs 14 amino acids, cysteine and phenylalanine included. The CDR3 DNA has 42 bases and is translated from base 1. Trimming removed 1 base from V and 4 bases from J, leaving 10 bases between the germline ends. The germline V gene sets CDR1 to SGHTA and CDR2 to FQGNSA. Library preparation employed PCR. DNA from cultured CD4+ T cells underwent TCR sequencing with the Oncomine TCR Beta short-read assay at the Johns Hopkins FTIC core. The QIAamp micro DNA kit was used to extract genomic DNA from the cultured CD4+ T cells. Oncomine TCR Beta libraries from cultured CD4+ T cells were pooled using unique dual indexes and sequenced on an Illumina iSeq 100. Regarding the original processing steps: Non-productive sequences were removed, and CDR3s not starting with C, not ending with F or W, or shorter than 7 amino acids were discarded. The MANAFEST web application was used to identify antigen-specific clonotypes by comparing peptide-stimulated wells against reference wells and other culture wells. Positive clones required FDR below 0.05, an odds ratio above 5, and productive frequency above 0.1% in at least two of three replicate wells. A clonotype was classed as cross-reactive if the clonotype showed significant expansion both in SARS-CoV-2 spike wells and in at least one common cold coronavirus spike condition. Using R version 3.6.1, CDR3 homology was evaluated through Levenshtein distances (stringdist) along with unrooted phylogenetic trees (ape). TCRdb reworked the public reads: Q25 trimming with fastp, MiXCR clone assembly, productive beta chains retained. Each CDR3 protein appears once, grouped with its most common genes and DNA. These V and J calls originate from TCRdb's pipeline instead of the authors' own analysis. For this sample the table gives about 13,000 distinct CDR3 sequences, of which about 40% were detected only once. The top ten hold about 9.2% of the sample.

The sequence was collected from a human donor who had recovered from COVID-19. The sequencing here drew on CD4+ T cells from blood, cultured in vitro, taken after SARS-CoV-2 vaccination. The rearranged chain carries TRBV7-2 and TRBJ1-1; perhaps TRBD1 is the D gene, with 6 bases matching. The CDR3 region: CASSLEGRGTEAFF. Read as DNA, the sequence is TGTGCCAGCAGCTTAGAGGGCAGGGGCACTGAAGCTTTCTTT.